The clone carrying this T cell receptor beta chain was detected only once. Its antigen is unknown. These data belong to a study of shared clonotypes between healthy human individuals. V gave up 2 bases and J gave up 4 bases; unmatched junction bases: 9. The CDR3 has 15 residues. Per germline, CDR1 SGDLS and CDR2 YYNGEE. Original processing notes: ImmunoSEQ output held junction-only sequences without quality scores, so filtering differed. Data came from immunoSEQ multiplex PCR; TCRdb stores just in-frame clones and leaves some out. The V and J calls and the clone size are those of that table, but D and trimming were determined from the DNA. The sample includes about 1 million clones, around 76% of them seen just once. Study-wide results and caveats: Read depth was anticipated to influence clonotype sharing among donors.

The donors, healthy adults who were HIV-negative, had experienced no recent acute infections or vaccinations. Division of CD4+ cells produced a CD45RA+ naive subset and a CD45RA-negative memory subset. This receptor was taken from a young man in good health. The sample comprised memory CD4+ T cells sorted from blood. This sample's subset: CD45RA-negative fraction. J is TRBJ2-7 and V is TRBV9; TRBD1 agrees at 7 bases. The CDR3 nucleotides read TGTGCCAGCAGCGTGGGGTGGGGACAGACTTACGAGCAGTACTTC. This encodes CASSVGWGQTYEQYF. Drawing the rest from reference TRBV9 and TRBJ2-7, the complete variable domain is DSGVTQTPKHLITATGQRVTLRCSPRSGDLSVYWYQQSLDQGLQFLIQYYNGEERAKGNILERFSAQQFPDLHSELNLSSLELGDSALYFCASSVGWGQTYEQYFGPGTRLTVT.